The clone carrying this T cell receptor (beta chain) was detected only a few times. What it binds is unknown. The sample is drawn from a study of T-cell memory formation after mild COVID-19. Overall study context: TCR clusters mostly belonged to single donors.

Using constant-segment primers, 5'RACE produced TCR alpha and TCR beta cDNA libraries carrying sample barcodes and UMIs. Each CDR3 protein is one row after TCRdb ran MiXCR on the 5' RACE reads. The repertoire holds more than 150,000 distinct CDR3 sequences, 15% to 20% seen once, with roughly 3.7% in the top ten. Study results and limitations: Contracting clones localized mainly to CM and EM when CD4+ and mainly to EMRA when CD8+. Pre-infection memory carried some responding clones, suggesting that cross-reactive memory joined.

Looked up from germline, CDR1 is ENHRY and CDR2 is SYGVKD. The V end was cut by 2 bases, the J end by 6 bases, with 14 bases between. CDR3 length: 14 amino acids. The sequencing sample was made of PBMCs or a T cell subset sorted from them (not recorded which). This TCR derives from a man aged 18 to 30 who had mild COVID-19 (a few samples of this study predate the infection). Cell type and time point are not known. This sequence joins TRBV10-3 and TRBJ2-7, with D possibly being TRBD2 (6 bases). In DNA form, the CDR3 reads TGTGCCATCAGTGAGAGGAGACTAGAGTCCGAGCAGTACTTC. Translated, it gives CAISERRLESEQYF.